This T cell receptor beta chain was obtained from a study of cytomegalovirus exposure and HLA in healthy donors. Per germline, CDR1 LNHDA and CDR2 SQIVND (reference sequence). The CDR3 extends over 15 amino acids. Worth noting for this clone: Its antigen is as yet unknown. Sequence at one end of the junction differs from germline and may be a read error.

A multiplex PCR was run with 60 Vbeta primers and 13 Jbeta primers. Method: immunoSEQ multiplex PCR; TCRdb's copy keeps in-frame clones and lacks some. Altogether approximately 190,000 clones are present, roughly 80% being singletons, with the ten largest covering under 7.5%. Whole-study results and caveats: Some TCR beta chains (around 180 of them) were listed as cytomegalovirus-associated.

The TCR originated in a woman in her forties or fifties in good health and CMV-seropositive. The chain combines TRBV19 with TRBJ2-2; 10 nucleotides align to TRBD1. Sequenced input: PBMCs. DNA of the CDR3: TGTGCCAGTAATATACCGGACAGGGGGGCCGGGGAGCTGTTTTTT. Protein product: CASNIPDRGAGELFF. Using reference TRBV19 and TRBJ2-2 for the parts outside the CDR3, the full variable domain is DGGITQSPKYLFRKEGQNVTLSCEQNLNHDAMYWYRQDPGQGLRLIYYSQIVNDFQKGDIAEGYSVSREKKESFPLTVTSAQKNPTAFYLCASNIPDRGAGELFFGEGSRLTVL.